Below are 4 T cell receptor beta chains sequenced from a single sample in a study of cytomegalovirus exposure and HLA in healthy donors. With 60 Vbeta and 13 Jbeta primers, the PCR was carried out. Assay: immunoSEQ multiplex PCR; the TCRdb copy retains only in-frame clones and omits some. The sample shows fewer than 200,000 clones, roughly 87% of them seen only once. What was sequenced was PBMCs. The receptor source for this set is a girl under three years old in good health and CMV-seronegative.

V is TRBV6-5 and J is TRBJ2-3; tentative D call: TRBD2 (5 bases). The germline gives CDR1 MNHEY, CDR2 SVGAGI. Trimming took off 4 bases at V and 6 bases at J, with 14 bases between the two ends. This CDR3 spans 14 amino acids. CDR3 protein: CASSWAVTGDTQYF. The CDR3 nucleotides read TGTGCCAGCAGTTGGGCGGTGACGGGGGATACGCAGTATTTT.

The chain recombines TRBV27 with TRBJ1-6; D ambiguous. In germline, CDR1 is MNHEY, CDR2 SMNVEV (reference sequence). V shed 2 bases and J shed 10 bases, with 9 bases lying between them. The CDR3 spans 13 residues. CDR3 loop: CASSLGNNSPLHF. The CDR3 nucleotides read TGTGCCAGCAGTTTAGGCAACAACTCACCCCTCCACTTT.

The chain joins TRBV9 to TRBJ1-1; a weak D match, TRBD1 (6 bases). The CDR3 has 16 amino acids. V was cut by 2 bases and J by 4 bases, with 18 bases left in between. Germline CDR1 reads SGDLS; CDR2 reads YYNGEE. CDR3 in amino acids: CASSVRPGAPGTEAFF. CDR3 coding DNA: TGTGCCAGCAGCGTTCGCCCAGGGGCCCCAGGCACTGAAGCTTTCTTT.

In this sample, this clone turned up once. This chain links TRBV5-1 with TRBJ2-2, with 7 nucleotides matching TRBD2. V lost 4 bases, J lost 0 bases, and 9 bases stayed unmatched. CDR3 length equals 17 residues. The germline gives CDR1 SGHRS, CDR2 YFSETQ. The CDR3 sequence: CASSLLARTTNTGELFF. The CDR3, as DNA: TGCGCCAGCAGCCTACTAGCGAGAACTACGAACACCGGGGAGCTGTTTTTT.